Each of the 18 T cell receptor beta chains below was sequenced from the same sample in a study of blood T cell repertoires in COVID-19. Method: immunoSEQ multiplex PCR; TCRdb's copy keeps in-frame clones and lacks some. The data contain about 99,000 clones, 79% of them seen just once; the ten biggest clones take up roughly 18%. Sequenced: peripheral blood. These receptors were taken from an elderly woman with active or convalescent COVID-19.

The chain is built from TRBV24-1 and TRBJ1-5; TRBD1 aligns across 10 bases. The junction had 6 bases not matched to a gene; V was cut back by 4 bases and J by 7 bases. The CDR3 extends over 15 amino acids. Germline assignment: CDR1 KGHDR and CDR2 SFDVKD. The CDR3, as DNA: TGTGCCACCAGTGAGTGGACAGGGGGAGAACAGCCCCAGCATTTT. Translating it yields CATSEWTGGEQPQHF.

The genes are TRBV6-1 and TRBJ2-3, with TRBD2 as a possible D gene (5 bases). The CDR3 is 16 amino acids. Trimming removed 4 bases at V and 7 bases at J, with 21 bases between. The germline V gene has CDR1 MNHNS and CDR2 SASEGT. The CDR3 sequence: CASSVSHDGVRNTQYF. In DNA, the CDR3 is TGTGCCAGCAGTGTCAGCCATGACGGGGTGAGGAATACGCAGTATTTT.

This chain uses TRBV24-1 with TRBJ2-2, with 8 bases lining up with TRBD1. Germline CDR1 KGHDR, CDR2 SFDVKD. The CDR3 loop spans 17 amino acids. V dropped 1 base and J dropped 3; count of bases not matched to a gene: 6. CDR3 protein: CATSDFGRGPHTGELFF. As DNA, the CDR3 is TGTGCCACCAGTGATTTCGGCAGGGGGCCACACACCGGGGAGCTGTTTTTT.

The V and J genes are TRBV19 and TRBJ1-1, with 7 bases fitting TRBD1. Germline CDR1 LNHDA, CDR2 SQIVND (reference sequence). This CDR3 has 15 amino acids. Trimming cost V 4 bases and J 0 bases; bases outside gene matches: 5. The CDR3 loop is CASSNIGQVNTEAFF. The CDR3 DNA sequence: TGTGCCAGTAGTAACATAGGACAGGTGAACACTGAAGCTTTCTTT.

With regard to this clone: Germline and junction disagree at one end, which may indicate a read error. V is TRBV5-1 and J is TRBJ1-1, with a possible D match to TRBD1 (5 bases). CDR3 length: 14 amino acids. CDR1 SGHRS and CDR2 YFSETQ come from the germline V gene. CDR3 protein: CASRAQVPNTEAFF. For the CDR3, the DNA is TGTGCCAGCAGGGCCCAGGTCCCGAACACTGAAGCTTTCTTT.

The V and J genes are TRBV2 and TRBJ1-1; a weak D match, TRBD1 (5 bases). The germline V gene has CDR1 SNHLY and CDR2 FYNNEI. Between the trimmed V and J ends, which lost 1 base and 0 bases, there was a span of 6 bases. This CDR3 region has 14 residues. Here the CDR3 DNA reads TGTGCCAGCAGTGAAGGGACAATGAACACTGAAGCTTTCTTT. Amino acid sequence: CASSEGTMNTEAFF.

The V and J genes are TRBV4-1 and TRBJ1-1; D is perhaps TRBD1 (6 bases). Germline lookup yields CDR1 MGHRA and CDR2 YSYEKL. The V gene lost 4 bases and the J gene lost 9 bases, with 15 bases spanning the gap. CDR3 length: 13 amino acids. As DNA, the CDR3 is TGCGCCAGCAGCCTATCACGGACAGTCAAAGCTTTCTTT. It specifies CASSLSRTVKAFF.

The chain combines TRBV7-3 with TRBJ2-2; D is ambiguous. In germline, CDR1 is SGHTA, CDR2 FQGTGA. Trimming shortened V by 2 bases and J by 4 bases, and 8 bases separated the two germline ends. The CDR3 totals 14 residues. The CDR3 is CASSLVPSTGELFF. CDR3 sequence (DNA): TGTGCCAGCAGCTTAGTCCCGAGCACCGGGGAGCTGTTTTTT.

This rearrangement joins TRBV10-2 to TRBJ2-3, with 7 bases fitting TRBD2. This CDR3 comprises 17 residues. Germline assignment: CDR1 WSHSY and CDR2 SAAADI. J was trimmed by 0 bases and V by 4 bases; bases with no gene match: 10. The CDR3 reads CASSGMGTSASTDTQYF. The DNA of the CDR3 is TGCGCCAGCAGTGGGATGGGAACTAGCGCTAGCACAGATACGCAGTATTTT.

The genes are TRBV19 and TRBJ1-1; TRBD1 matches at 7 bases. This CDR3 region has 15 residues. V dropped 5 bases and J dropped 3; count of bases not matched to a gene: 9. Germline CDR1 LNHDA, CDR2 SQIVND (reference sequence). The CDR3 loop is CASSRPGQTHTEAFF. CDR3 DNA sequence: TGTGCCAGTAGTCGTCCGGGACAGACCCACACTGAAGCTTTCTTT.

The chain carries TRBV27 and TRBJ1-6; no clear D gene. There are 15 residues in the CDR3. CDR1 and CDR2 (germline): MNHEY, SMNVEV (reference sequence). Trimming pared 7 bases from V and 6 bases from J, leaving 16 bases between. The CDR3 spells CASTQGRGGNSPLHF. CDR3 nucleotides: TGTGCCAGCACCCAAGGGAGAGGTGGTAATTCACCCCTCCACTTT.

The chain joins TRBV10-3 to TRBJ2-7; D is possibly TRBD2 (6 bases). Per the germline V gene, CDR1 is ENHRY and CDR2 is SYGVKD. The CDR3 has 14 residues. The V end lost 2 bases, the J end lost 1 base, and 9 bases lay between the germline ends. For the CDR3, the DNA is TGTGCCATCAGTGAGCGACTAGAGTCCTACGAGCAGTACTTC. Amino acid sequence: CAISERLESYEQYF.

This clone has only one observation. The chain joins TRBV5-1 to TRBJ1-2; TRBD1 aligns across 8 bases. This CDR3 has 14 amino acids. CDR1 and CDR2 (germline): SGHRS, YFSETQ. With V trimmed by 3 bases and J by 4 bases, 5 bases remained unmatched. The DNA of the CDR3 is TGCGCCAGCAGCTCCCGAGGACAGGGCTATGGCTACACCTTC. Its protein product is CASSSRGQGYGYTF.

This chain joins TRBV11-1 and TRBJ2-7; TRBD2 is a possible D gene (6 bases). The CDR3 contains 13 residues. V shed 4 bases and J shed 6 bases, with 13 bases lying between them. Germline assignment: CDR1 SGHAT and CDR2 FQDESV (reference sequence). CDR3 in amino acids: CASSSGEHREQYF. The CDR3 DNA sequence: TGTGCCAGCAGCTCGGGGGAGCATCGCGAGCAGTACTTC.

With respect to this clone: One end of the junction fails to match germline, which may point to a read error. This chain joins TRBV6-6 and TRBJ1-1; TRBD1 matches at 8 bases. CDR3 length equals 15 residues. Germline values: CDR1 MNHNY, CDR2 SVGAGI (reference sequence). The CDR3 coding sequence is TGTGTCAGCCAGGGGGCCCTTCTAATGAACACTGAAGCTTTCTTT. The encoded protein is CVSQGALLMNTEAFF.

The table lists this clone with a count of one. The chain couples TRBV5-6 to TRBJ2-2, with D possibly being TRBD1 (5 bases). Trimming stripped 4 bases from V and 5 bases from J, with 12 bases between. In germline, CDR1 is SGHDT, CDR2 YYEEEE. The CDR3 sequence is 14 residues long. DNA for the CDR3: TGTGCCAGCAGCGGGGCGACAGAGACCGGGGAGCTGTTTTTT. Translated, it gives CASSGATETGELFF.

This rearrangement joins TRBV9 to TRBJ2-1; the D gene is possibly TRBD1 (5 bases). V was shortened by 4 bases and J by 9 bases, with 11 bases between the two germline ends. CDR1 SGDLS and CDR2 YYNGEE come from the germline V gene. The CDR3 extends over 12 amino acids. CDR3 DNA: TGTGCCAGCAGCTCACCAGGGCTTGAGCAGTTCTTC. It encodes CASSSPGLEQFF.

The chain combines TRBV4-3 with TRBJ2-1; D not certain. Trimming pared 1 base from V and 10 bases from J, leaving 11 bases between. Germline CDR1 reads LGHNA; CDR2 reads YSLEER. The CDR3 totals 13 residues. DNA of the CDR3: TGCGCCAGCAGCCAAGGGAGATCGGCGGAGCAGTTCTTC. Residues: CASSQGRSAEQFF.